This TCR beta chain is from a study of graft-versus-host responses after intestinal transplantation. Study overall: Every transplant recipient was induced with anti-thymocyte globulin, then maintained on tacrolimus and steroids for 2 to 3 years. Overall study findings and caveats: Researchers found peak circulating GvH clone levels linked to early post-transplant HvG declines.

Worth noting for this clone: Its antigen is as yet unknown.

The CDR3 is made up of 17 amino acids. The germline gives CDR1 ENHRY, CDR2 SYGVKD. The V gene end was trimmed by 4 bases and the J gene end by 4 bases; junction bases not matched to a gene: 15. Some clones are missing from TCRdb's copy, which holds only in-frame ones; the method was immunoSEQ multiplex PCR. Of tens of thousands of clones in the sample, less than 90% were seen once. The material sequenced was PBMCs, taken 1070 days after transplant. V is TRBV10-3 and J is TRBJ2-5, with 7 bases aligning to TRBD2. The TCR sequence derives from a human patient who received an intestinal transplant, so some T cells may come from the graft donor. The CDR3 DNA reads as TGTGCCATCAGTGGGCTGGGGCCGGGGGGATTCGGAGAGACCCAGTACTTC. Its translation is CAISGLGPGGFGETQYF.